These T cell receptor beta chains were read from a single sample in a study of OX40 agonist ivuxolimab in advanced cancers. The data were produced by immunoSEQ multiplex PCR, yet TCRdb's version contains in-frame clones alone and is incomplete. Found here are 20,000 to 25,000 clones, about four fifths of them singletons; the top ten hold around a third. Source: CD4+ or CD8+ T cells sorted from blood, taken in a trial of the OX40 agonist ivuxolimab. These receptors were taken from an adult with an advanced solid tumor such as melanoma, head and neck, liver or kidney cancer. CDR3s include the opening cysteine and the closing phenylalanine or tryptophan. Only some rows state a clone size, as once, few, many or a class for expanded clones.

CASSPPNRPPYEQYF,-,TRBJ2-7,15,TRBV7-6
CASSEARTGSRLEQFF,-,TRBJ2-1,16,TRBV6-1
CASSETSGGGTGELFF,-,TRBJ2-2,16,TRBV9
CASSPGGRGNEQFF,-,TRBJ2-1,14,TRBV7-9
CASSLLGGFLFF,-,TRBJ2-1,12,TRBV27
CASSLSQGGYTEAFF,-,TRBJ1-1,15,TRBV7-8
CASSEGQGDTEAFF,-,TRBJ1-1,14,TRBV2
CASAGAGPRNEQFF,-,TRBJ2-1,14,TRBV27
CSAGVKYEQYF,-,TRBJ2-7,11,TRBV20-1
CATSRNGYPEQYF,-,TRBJ2-7,13,TRBV15
CASSDSPDRVNTGELFF,-,TRBJ2-2,17,TRBV2
CASSILVLAGAPGGVTKNIQYF,-,TRBJ2-4,22,TRBV19
CASSSGPGLAGASYNEQFF,once,TRBJ2-1,19,TRBV5-1
CASSITGEKLFF,-,TRBJ1-4,12,TRBV19
CASSSPPTGEGHGYTF,-,TRBJ1-2,16,TRBV11-3
CASSRTGTVPYEQYF,-,TRBJ2-7,15,TRBV4-1